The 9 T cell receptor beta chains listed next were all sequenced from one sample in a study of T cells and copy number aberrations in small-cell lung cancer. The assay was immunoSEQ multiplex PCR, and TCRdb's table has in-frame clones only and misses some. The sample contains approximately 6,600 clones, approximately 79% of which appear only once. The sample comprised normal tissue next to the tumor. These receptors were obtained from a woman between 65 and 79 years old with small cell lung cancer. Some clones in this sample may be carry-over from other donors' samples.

CDR3 loop: CASSLTWASLYNEQFF. The CDR3 DNA reads as TGTGCCAGCAGCTTGACGTGGGCCAGCCTCTACAATGAGCAGTTCTTC. V usage is TRBV7-8 and J usage is TRBJ2-1, with D unclear. V lost 3 bases to trimming and J lost 3 bases, with 15 bases between them. The CDR3 is 16 amino acids. Germline lookup yields CDR1 SGHVS and CDR2 FQNEAQ.

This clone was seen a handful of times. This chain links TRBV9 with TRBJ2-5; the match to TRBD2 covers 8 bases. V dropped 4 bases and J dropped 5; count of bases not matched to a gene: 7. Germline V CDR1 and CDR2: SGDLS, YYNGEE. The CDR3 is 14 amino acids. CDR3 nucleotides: TGTGCCAGCAGCACCGGGAGGGGGGTGGAGACCCAGTACTTC. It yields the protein CASSTGRGVETQYF.

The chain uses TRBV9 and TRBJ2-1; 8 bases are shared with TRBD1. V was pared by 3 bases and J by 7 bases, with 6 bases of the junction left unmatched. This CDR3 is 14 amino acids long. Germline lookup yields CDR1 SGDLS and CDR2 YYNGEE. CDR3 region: CASSARTGRNEQFF. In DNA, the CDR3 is TGTGCCAGCAGCGCCAGGACAGGGCGGAATGAGCAGTTCTTC.

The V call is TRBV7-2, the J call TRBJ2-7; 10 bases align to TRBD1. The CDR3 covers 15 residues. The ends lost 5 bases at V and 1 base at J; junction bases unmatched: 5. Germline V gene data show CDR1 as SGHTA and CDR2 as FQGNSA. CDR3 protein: CASSARDRGSYEQYF. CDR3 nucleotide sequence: TGTGCCAGCAGCGCCCGGGACAGGGGTTCCTACGAGCAGTACTTC.

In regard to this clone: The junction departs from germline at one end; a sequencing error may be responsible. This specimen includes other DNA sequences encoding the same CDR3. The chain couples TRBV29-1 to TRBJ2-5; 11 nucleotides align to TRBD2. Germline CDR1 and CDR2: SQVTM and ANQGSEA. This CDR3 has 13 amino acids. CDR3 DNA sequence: TGTAGCGTAGGGCTAGCGGGAGGAAGGGCCCAGTACTTC. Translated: CSVGLAGGRAQYF.

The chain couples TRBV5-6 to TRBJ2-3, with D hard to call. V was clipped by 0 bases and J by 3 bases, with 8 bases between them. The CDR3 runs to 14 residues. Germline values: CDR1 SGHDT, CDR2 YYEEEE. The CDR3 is CASSLDLWTDTQYF. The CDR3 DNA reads TGTGCCAGCAGCTTGGATCTTTGGACAGATACGCAGTATTTT.

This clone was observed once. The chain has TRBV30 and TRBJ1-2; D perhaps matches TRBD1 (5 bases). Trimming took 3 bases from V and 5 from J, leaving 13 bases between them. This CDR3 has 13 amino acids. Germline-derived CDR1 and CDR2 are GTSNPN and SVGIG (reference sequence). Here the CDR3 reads CAWSTRGGYGYTF. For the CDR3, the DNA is TGTGCCTGGAGCACGAGGGGTGGGTATGGCTACACCTTC. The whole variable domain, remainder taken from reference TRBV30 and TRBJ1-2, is SQTIHQWPATLVQPVGSPLSLECTVEGTSNPNLYWYRQAAGRGLQLLFYSVGIGQISSEVPQNLSASRPQDRQFILSSKKLLLSDSGFYLCAWSTRGGYGYTFGSGTRLTVV.

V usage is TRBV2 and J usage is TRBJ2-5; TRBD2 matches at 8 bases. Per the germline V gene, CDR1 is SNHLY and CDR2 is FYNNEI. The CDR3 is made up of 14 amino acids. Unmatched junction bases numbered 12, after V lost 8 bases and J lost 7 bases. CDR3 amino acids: CASGPAGGHGTQYF. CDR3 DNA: TGTGCCAGCGGGCCCGCGGGAGGACATGGGACCCAGTACTTC.

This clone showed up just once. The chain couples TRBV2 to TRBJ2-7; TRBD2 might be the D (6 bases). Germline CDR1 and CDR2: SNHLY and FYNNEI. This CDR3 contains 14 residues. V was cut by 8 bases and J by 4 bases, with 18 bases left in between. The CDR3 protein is CASFSGGGTYEQYF. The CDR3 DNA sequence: TGTGCCAGCTTTAGCGGAGGAGGTACATACGAGCAGTACTTC.